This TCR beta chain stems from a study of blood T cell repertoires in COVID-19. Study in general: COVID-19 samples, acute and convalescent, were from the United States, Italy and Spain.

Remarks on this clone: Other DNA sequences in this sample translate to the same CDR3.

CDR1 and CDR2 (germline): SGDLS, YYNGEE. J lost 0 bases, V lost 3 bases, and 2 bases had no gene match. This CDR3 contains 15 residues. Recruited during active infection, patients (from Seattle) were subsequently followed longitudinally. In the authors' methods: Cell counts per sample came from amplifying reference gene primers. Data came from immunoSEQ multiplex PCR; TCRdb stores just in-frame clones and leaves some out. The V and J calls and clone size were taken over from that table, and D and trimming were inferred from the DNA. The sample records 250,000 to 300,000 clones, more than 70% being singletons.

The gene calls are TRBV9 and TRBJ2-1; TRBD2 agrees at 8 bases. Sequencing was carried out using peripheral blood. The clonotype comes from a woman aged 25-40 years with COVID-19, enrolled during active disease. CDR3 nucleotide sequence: TGTGCCAGCAGCGCCCGGGAGGGCTCCTACAATGAGCAGTTCTTC. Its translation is CASSAREGSYNEQFF.